The clone carrying this T cell receptor (beta chain) turned up a few times. Antigen specificity is unknown. This entry belongs to a study of human T cells and chemical hapten exposure. For the study at large: Per-sample variation in TCR yield stemmed mainly from small pooled library volume differences. The study's findings and limits: The number of TCRs over 1 in 1000 frequency stayed unchanged after DPC.

This CDR3 has 14 amino acids. Germline CDR1 is SGHAT and CDR2 is FQNNGV. With 6 bases removed from V and 6 bases from J, the gap between germline ends came to 17 bases. Before extraction, the whole blood was not fractionated, and total RNA was taken from it. TCRdb independently ran MiXCR on the 5' RACE reads; one entry per CDR3 protein. Of about 140,000 distinct CDR3 sequences in the sample, over 3.5% were seen once. This clonotype was sampled from a female donor in good health. The V and J genes are TRBV11-2 and TRBJ2-5; perhaps TRBD2 as D (6 bases). The CDR3 DNA is TGTGCCAGCAGGCCCCTGGAGGGCAGCCAGACCCAGTACTTC. Its protein is CASRPLEGSQTQYF.